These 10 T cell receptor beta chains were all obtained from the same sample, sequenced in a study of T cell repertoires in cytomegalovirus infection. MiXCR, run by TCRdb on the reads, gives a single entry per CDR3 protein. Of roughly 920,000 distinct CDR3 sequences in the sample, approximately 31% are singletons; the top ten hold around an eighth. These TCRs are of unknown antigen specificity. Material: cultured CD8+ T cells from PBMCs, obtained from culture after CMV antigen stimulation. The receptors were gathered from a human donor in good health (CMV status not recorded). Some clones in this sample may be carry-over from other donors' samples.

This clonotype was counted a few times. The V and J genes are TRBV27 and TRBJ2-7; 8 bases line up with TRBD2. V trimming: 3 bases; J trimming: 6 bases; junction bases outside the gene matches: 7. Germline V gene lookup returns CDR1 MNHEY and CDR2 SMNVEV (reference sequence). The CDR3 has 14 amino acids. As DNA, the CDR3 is TGTGCCAGCAGTTTGCCGGGGGGGCTCCTCGAGCAGTACTTC. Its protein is CASSLPGGLLEQYF.

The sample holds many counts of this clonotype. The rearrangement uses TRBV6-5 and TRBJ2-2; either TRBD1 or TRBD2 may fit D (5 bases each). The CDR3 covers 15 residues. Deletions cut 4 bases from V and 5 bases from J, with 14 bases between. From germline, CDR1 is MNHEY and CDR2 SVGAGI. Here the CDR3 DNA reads TGTGCCAGCAGTTTAGGACTTGCAGGGACCGGGGAGCTGTTTTTT. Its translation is CASSLGLAGTGELFF.

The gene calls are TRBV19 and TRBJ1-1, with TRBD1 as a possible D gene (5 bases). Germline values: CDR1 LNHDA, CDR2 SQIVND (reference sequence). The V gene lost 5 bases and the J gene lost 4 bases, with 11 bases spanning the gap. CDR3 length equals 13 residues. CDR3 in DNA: TGTGCCAGTAGTGCGGCGGGGGGCACTGAAGCTTTCTTT. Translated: CASSAAGGTEAFF. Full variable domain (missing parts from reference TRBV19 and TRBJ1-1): DGGITQSPKYLFRKEGQNVTLSCEQNLNHDAMYWYRQDPGQGLRLIYYSQIVNDFQKGDIAEGYSVSREKKESFPLTVTSAQKNPTAFYLCASSAAGGTEAFFGQGTRLTVV.

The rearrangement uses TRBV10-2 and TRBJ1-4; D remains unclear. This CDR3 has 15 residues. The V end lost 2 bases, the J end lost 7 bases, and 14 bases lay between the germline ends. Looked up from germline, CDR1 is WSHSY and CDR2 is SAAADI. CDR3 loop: CASSEPWREGEKLFF. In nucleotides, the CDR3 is TGCGCCAGCAGTGAGCCGTGGAGGGAGGGTGAAAAACTGTTTTTT.

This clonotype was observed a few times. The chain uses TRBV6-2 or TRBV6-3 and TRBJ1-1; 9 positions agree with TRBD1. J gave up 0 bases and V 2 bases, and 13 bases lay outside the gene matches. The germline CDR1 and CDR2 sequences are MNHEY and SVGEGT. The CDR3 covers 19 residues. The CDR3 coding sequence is TGTGCCAGCAGTTACACGCGGGACAGGGACACATTTATGAACACTGAAGCTTTCTTT. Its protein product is CASSYTRDRDTFMNTEAFF.

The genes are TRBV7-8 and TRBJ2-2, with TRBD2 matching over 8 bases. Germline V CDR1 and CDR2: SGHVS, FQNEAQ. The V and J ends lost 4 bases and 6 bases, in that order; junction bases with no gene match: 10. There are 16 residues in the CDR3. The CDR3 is CASSSNGGAGSGELFF. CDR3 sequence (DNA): TGTGCCAGCAGCTCTAACGGGGGGGCAGGCTCCGGGGAGCTGTTTTTT.

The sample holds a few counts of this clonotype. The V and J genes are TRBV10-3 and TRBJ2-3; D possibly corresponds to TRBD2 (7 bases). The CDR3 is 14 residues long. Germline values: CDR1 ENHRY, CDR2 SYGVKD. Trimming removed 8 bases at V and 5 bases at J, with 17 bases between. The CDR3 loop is CAIHEGGAVDTQYF. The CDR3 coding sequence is TGTGCCATCCACGAAGGGGGGGCGGTAGATACGCAGTATTTT.

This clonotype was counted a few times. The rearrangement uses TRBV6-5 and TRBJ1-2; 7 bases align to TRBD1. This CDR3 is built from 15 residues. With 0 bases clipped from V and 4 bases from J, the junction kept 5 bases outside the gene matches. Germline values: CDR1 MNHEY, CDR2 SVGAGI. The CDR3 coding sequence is TGTGCCAGCAGTTACTCGATGGCAGGGGGCTATGGCTACACCTTC. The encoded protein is CASSYSMAGGYGYTF.

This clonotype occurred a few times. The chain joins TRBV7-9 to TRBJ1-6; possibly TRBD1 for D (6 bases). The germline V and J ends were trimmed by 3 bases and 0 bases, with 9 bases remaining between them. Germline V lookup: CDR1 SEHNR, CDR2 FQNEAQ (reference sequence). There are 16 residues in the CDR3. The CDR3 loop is CASSLGASSYNSPLHF. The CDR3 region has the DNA TGTGCCAGCAGCTTGGGGGCGAGCTCCTATAATTCACCCCTCCACTTT.

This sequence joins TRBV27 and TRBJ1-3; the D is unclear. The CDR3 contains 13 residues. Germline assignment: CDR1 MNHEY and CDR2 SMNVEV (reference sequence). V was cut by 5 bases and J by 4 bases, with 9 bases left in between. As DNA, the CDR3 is TGTGCCAGCAGTCCCGACCAGGGAAACACCATATATTTT. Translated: CASSPDQGNTIYF.